This is a list of T cell receptor beta chains from one sample in a study of stem cell transplantation in POMP-related autoinflammatory disease. Method: immunoSEQ multiplex PCR; TCRdb's copy keeps in-frame clones and lacks some. The sample has some 70,000 clones, roughly 88% seen once. This sample comprised CD4+ T cells from PBMCs, obtained after stem cell transplantation. Source of these receptors: a human patient with POMP-related autoinflammation and immune dysregulation (PRAID). Some T cells may arise from the graft donor. Each CDR3 is given with its conserved first and last residue. A D gene is named only where the DNA matches it firmly. For some rows the clone size is stated as once, few or many, or as a class when expanded; others skip it.

len: 13; d_gene: NA; j_gene: TRBJ2-5; v_gene: TRBV6-5; abundance: NA; CDR3aa: CASIGTYQETQYF; CDR3nt: TGTGCCAGCATAGGCACGTACCAAGAGACCCAGTACTTC
len: 14; d_gene: NA; j_gene: TRBJ2-1; v_gene: TRBV5-1; abundance: NA; CDR3aa: CASSLGGPGNEQFF; CDR3nt: TGCGCCAGCAGCTTGGGGGGACCGGGTAATGAGCAGTTCTTC
len: 14; d_gene: TRBD1; j_gene: TRBJ2-3; v_gene: TRBV5-1; abundance: NA; CDR3aa: CASSLQGSTDTQYF; CDR3nt: TGCGCCAGCAGCTTACAGGGGAGCACAGATACGCAGTATTTT
len: 13; d_gene: NA; j_gene: TRBJ1-2; v_gene: TRBV28; abundance: NA; CDR3aa: CASGGIPPYGYTF; CDR3nt: TGTGCCAGTGGGGGGATTCCGCCTTATGGCTACACCTTC
len: 13; d_gene: NA; j_gene: TRBJ2-1; v_gene: TRBV6-5; abundance: NA; CDR3aa: CASSWDGYNEQFF; CDR3nt: TGTGCCAGCAGCTGGGACGGCTACAATGAGCAGTTCTTC
len: 11; d_gene: NA; j_gene: TRBJ1-2; v_gene: TRBV20-1; abundance: NA; CDR3aa: CSAGGHYGYTF; CDR3nt: TGCAGTGCTGGGGGACACTATGGCTACACCTTC
len: 15; d_gene: NA; j_gene: TRBJ1-1; v_gene: TRBV5-1; abundance: NA; CDR3aa: CASSLYRGLNTEAFF; CDR3nt: TGCGCCAGCAGCTTGTACAGAGGGCTGAACACTGAAGCTTTCTTT
len: 14; d_gene: NA; j_gene: TRBJ1-2; v_gene: TRBV25-1; abundance: few; CDR3aa: CASSEYRDPYGYTF; CDR3nt: TGTGCCAGCAGTGAATATAGGGACCCCTATGGCTACACCTTC
len: 14; d_gene: NA; j_gene: TRBJ2-1; v_gene: TRBV28; abundance: NA; CDR3aa: CASSVPRPGNEQFF; CDR3nt: TGTGCCAGCAGTGTCCCAAGACCCGGCAATGAGCAGTTCTTC
len: 15; d_gene: TRBD1; j_gene: TRBJ1-6; v_gene: TRBV6-5; abundance: NA; CDR3aa: CASSRGQDYNSPLHF; CDR3nt: TGTGCCAGCAGTAGGGGACAGGACTATAATTCACCCCTCCACTTT
len: 16; d_gene: TRBD1; j_gene: TRBJ1-6; v_gene: TRBV27; abundance: NA; CDR3aa: CASSQTGALGNSPLHF; CDR3nt: TGTGCCAGCAGTCAAACAGGGGCCCTGGGGAATTCACCCCTCCACTTT
len: 11; d_gene: NA; j_gene: TRBJ1-1; v_gene: TRBV10-2; abundance: NA; CDR3aa: CATVAAGGAFF; CDR3nt: TGCGCCACCGTCGCCGCGGGGGGAGCTTTCTTT
len: 13; d_gene: NA; j_gene: TRBJ1-1; v_gene: TRBV2; abundance: few; CDR3aa: CASRTQEATEAFF; CDR3nt: TGTGCCAGCAGAACACAGGAGGCCACTGAAGCTTTCTTT
len: 15; d_gene: TRBD2; j_gene: TRBJ2-3; v_gene: TRBV11-2; abundance: NA; CDR3aa: CASSLIAGPTDTQYF; CDR3nt: TGTGCCAGCAGCTTGATAGCGGGCCCCACAGATACGCAGTATTTT
len: 13; d_gene: NA; j_gene: TRBJ1-2; v_gene: TRBV7-2; abundance: NA; CDR3aa: CASRHTGPSGYTF; CDR3nt: TGTGCCAGCAGGCATACAGGGCCGAGTGGCTACACCTTC
len: 16; d_gene: TRBD1; j_gene: TRBJ2-5; v_gene: TRBV24-1; abundance: NA; CDR3aa: CATSDPIDRGQETQYF; CDR3nt: TGTGCCACCAGTGACCCCATTGACAGGGGCCAAGAGACCCAGTACTTC
len: 15; d_gene: TRBD2; j_gene: TRBJ2-1; v_gene: TRBV9; abundance: NA; CDR3aa: CASSNLAGVGNEQFF; CDR3nt: TGTGCCAGCAGTAACCTAGCGGGAGTCGGCAATGAGCAGTTCTTC
len: 14; d_gene: TRBD1; j_gene: TRBJ1-5; v_gene: TRBV2; abundance: NA; CDR3aa: CASSARDRAQPQHF; CDR3nt: TGTGCCAGCAGTGCGCGGGACAGGGCTCAGCCCCAGCATTTT
len: 15; d_gene: NA; j_gene: TRBJ2-5; v_gene: TRBV18; abundance: NA; CDR3aa: CASSRGTPIQETQYF; CDR3nt: TGTGCCAGCTCACGAGGGACCCCAATCCAAGAGACCCAGTACTTC
len: 13; d_gene: TRBD1; j_gene: TRBJ1-1; v_gene: TRBV29-1; abundance: NA; CDR3aa: CSVDRGHGTEAFF; CDR3nt: TGCAGCGTGGACAGGGGGCACGGCACTGAAGCTTTCTTT
len: 16; d_gene: NA; j_gene: TRBJ2-1; v_gene: TRBV4-1; abundance: NA; CDR3aa: CASSLSRGLSYNEQFF; CDR3nt: TGCGCCAGCAGCCTCTCCCGGGGGCTCTCCTACAATGAGCAGTTCTTC
len: 15; d_gene: NA; j_gene: TRBJ1-1; v_gene: TRBV19; abundance: NA; CDR3aa: CASSPPRAMNTEAFF; CDR3nt: TGTGCCAGTAGTCCCCCCCGGGCCATGAACACTGAAGCTTTCTTT
len: 17; d_gene: TRBD1; j_gene: TRBJ2-3; v_gene: TRBV10-1; abundance: NA; CDR3aa: CASSSPGQGAVSDTQYF; CDR3nt: TGCGCCAGCAGTTCGCCGGGACAGGGGGCTGTATCAGATACGCAGTATTTT
len: 18; d_gene: TRBD2; j_gene: TRBJ2-1; v_gene: TRBV5-1; abundance: NA; CDR3aa: CASSLAPLVSGRFNEQFF; CDR3nt: TGCGCCAGCAGCTTGGCCCCCCTTGTTAGCGGGAGGTTCAATGAGCAGTTCTTC
len: 16; d_gene: NA; j_gene: TRBJ1-3; v_gene: TRBV10-3; abundance: NA; CDR3aa: CAISDLGASSGNTIYF; CDR3nt: TGTGCCATCAGTGACCTGGGGGCTAGCTCTGGAAACACCATATATTTT
len: 14; d_gene: NA; j_gene: TRBJ2-7; v_gene: TRBV7-2; abundance: NA; CDR3aa: CASSEGPRPYEQYF; CDR3nt: TGTGCCAGCAGCGAAGGCCCGCGCCCCTACGAGCAGTACTTC
len: 17; d_gene: NA; j_gene: TRBJ2-5; v_gene: TRBV19; abundance: NA; CDR3aa: CASSTLLSAGIGETQYF; CDR3nt: TGTGCCAGTAGTACGCTCCTATCGGCGGGAATAGGAGAGACCCAGTACTTC
len: 14; d_gene: NA; j_gene: TRBJ1-2; v_gene: TRBV7-2; abundance: NA; CDR3aa: CASSLVQGSYGYTF; CDR3nt: TGTGCCAGCAGCTTAGTACAGGGAAGCTATGGCTACACCTTC
len: 16; d_gene: TRBD1; j_gene: TRBJ1-4; v_gene: TRBV6-6; abundance: NA; CDR3aa: CASSYQQGLATEKLFF; CDR3nt: TGTGCCAGCAGTTACCAACAGGGGCTGGCGACTGAAAAACTGTTTTTT
len: 12; d_gene: NA; j_gene: TRBJ1-5; v_gene: TRBV2; abundance: NA; CDR3aa: CASSVGNQPQHF; CDR3nt: TGTGCCAGCAGTGTAGGTAATCAGCCCCAGCATTTT
len: 14; d_gene: NA; j_gene: TRBJ2-5; v_gene: TRBV7-6; abundance: NA; CDR3aa: CASSLMLSVETQYF; CDR3nt: TGTGCCAGCAGCTTAATGCTCTCGGTAGAGACCCAGTACTTC
len: 16; d_gene: TRBD1; j_gene: TRBJ1-1; v_gene: TRBV18; abundance: NA; CDR3aa: CASSTRTGGPYTEAFF; CDR3nt: TGTGCCAGCTCAACAAGGACAGGGGGACCGTACACTGAAGCTTTCTTT
len: 14; d_gene: NA; j_gene: TRBJ2-1; v_gene: TRBV5-4; abundance: NA; CDR3aa: CASSLDGGYNEQFF; CDR3nt: TGTGCCAGCAGCTTGGATGGGGGTTACAATGAGCAGTTCTTC
len: 18; d_gene: TRBD1; j_gene: TRBJ2-7; v_gene: TRBV4-1; abundance: NA; CDR3aa: CASSLFYWTGTFPYEQYF; CDR3nt: TGCGCCAGCAGCCTCTTTTACTGGACAGGGACTTTCCCTTACGAGCAGTACTTC
len: 15; d_gene: NA; j_gene: TRBJ2-2; v_gene: TRBV25-1; abundance: NA; CDR3aa: CASSELGANTGELFF; CDR3nt: TGTGCCAGCAGTGAATTGGGGGCGAACACCGGGGAGCTGTTTTTT
len: 12; d_gene: NA; j_gene: TRBJ2-1; v_gene: TRBV7-6; abundance: NA; CDR3aa: CASSLALREQFF; CDR3nt: TGTGCCAGCAGCTTAGCCCTGCGGGAGCAGTTCTTC
len: 13; d_gene: NA; j_gene: TRBJ1-4; v_gene: TRBV2; abundance: once; CDR3aa: CASSGSRAEKLFF; CDR3nt: TGTGCCAGCAGTGGTTCCAGGGCGGAAAAACTGTTTTTT
len: 12; d_gene: NA; j_gene: TRBJ1-1; v_gene: TRBV7-9; abundance: NA; CDR3aa: CASKTQETEAFF; CDR3nt: TGTGCCAGCAAGACACAGGAGACTGAAGCTTTCTTT
len: 18; d_gene: NA; j_gene: TRBJ2-4; v_gene: TRBV18; abundance: NA; CDR3aa: CASSPRGEQVFGKNIQYF; CDR3nt: TGTGCCAGCTCACCTAGGGGGGAGCAGGTTTTCGGGAAAAACATTCAGTACTTC
len: 14; d_gene: TRBD1; j_gene: TRBJ2-5; v_gene: TRBV19; abundance: NA; CDR3aa: CASSETGQGETQYF; CDR3nt: TGTGCCAGTAGTGAAACGGGACAGGGAGAGACCCAGTACTTC
len: 13; d_gene: NA; j_gene: TRBJ1-4; v_gene: TRBV19; abundance: NA; CDR3aa: CASSITGRRKLFF; CDR3nt: TGTGCCAGTAGTATTACAGGGAGGCGAAAACTGTTTTTT
len: 13; d_gene: NA; j_gene: TRBJ2-2; v_gene: TRBV18; abundance: NA; CDR3aa: CASSPNRDGELFF; CDR3nt: TGTGCCAGCTCACCGAATCGGGACGGGGAGCTGTTTTTT
len: 11; d_gene: NA; j_gene: TRBJ2-3; v_gene: TRBV6-5; abundance: once; CDR3aa: CASSRLDTQYF; CDR3nt: TGTGCCAGCAGTCGCTTGGATACGCAGTATTTT
len: 16; d_gene: TRBD2; j_gene: TRBJ2-2; v_gene: TRBV4-1; abundance: NA; CDR3aa: CASSQGLRERTGELFF; CDR3nt: TGCGCCAGCAGCCAAGGTTTGCGGGAGAGGACCGGGGAGCTGTTTTTT
len: 16; d_gene: NA; j_gene: TRBJ1-5; v_gene: TRBV4-2; abundance: NA; CDR3aa: CASSQAHRQENQPQHF; CDR3nt: TGTGCCAGCAGCCAAGCCCATCGACAAGAGAATCAGCCCCAGCATTTT
len: 16; d_gene: NA; j_gene: TRBJ1-3; v_gene: TRBV6-5; abundance: NA; CDR3aa: CASSYYGAATGNTIYF; CDR3nt: TGTGCCAGCAGTTACTATGGAGCAGCAACTGGAAACACCATATATTTT
len: 14; d_gene: TRBD2; j_gene: TRBJ2-1; v_gene: TRBV7-9; abundance: NA; CDR3aa: CASSLSQRGNEQFF; CDR3nt: TGTGCCAGCAGCTTATCGCAGCGGGGTAATGAGCAGTTCTTC